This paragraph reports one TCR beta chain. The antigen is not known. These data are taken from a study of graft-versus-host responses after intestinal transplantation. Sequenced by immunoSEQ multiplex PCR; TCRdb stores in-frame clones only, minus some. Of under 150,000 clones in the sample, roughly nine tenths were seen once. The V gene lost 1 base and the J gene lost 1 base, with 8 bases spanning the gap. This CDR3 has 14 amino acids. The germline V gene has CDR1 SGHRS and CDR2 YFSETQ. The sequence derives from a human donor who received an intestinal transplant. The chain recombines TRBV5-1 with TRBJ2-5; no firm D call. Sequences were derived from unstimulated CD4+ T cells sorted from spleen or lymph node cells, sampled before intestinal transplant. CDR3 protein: CASSLTLVQETQYF. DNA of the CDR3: TGCGCCAGCAGCTTGACTCTAGTCCAAGAGACCCAGTACTTC.